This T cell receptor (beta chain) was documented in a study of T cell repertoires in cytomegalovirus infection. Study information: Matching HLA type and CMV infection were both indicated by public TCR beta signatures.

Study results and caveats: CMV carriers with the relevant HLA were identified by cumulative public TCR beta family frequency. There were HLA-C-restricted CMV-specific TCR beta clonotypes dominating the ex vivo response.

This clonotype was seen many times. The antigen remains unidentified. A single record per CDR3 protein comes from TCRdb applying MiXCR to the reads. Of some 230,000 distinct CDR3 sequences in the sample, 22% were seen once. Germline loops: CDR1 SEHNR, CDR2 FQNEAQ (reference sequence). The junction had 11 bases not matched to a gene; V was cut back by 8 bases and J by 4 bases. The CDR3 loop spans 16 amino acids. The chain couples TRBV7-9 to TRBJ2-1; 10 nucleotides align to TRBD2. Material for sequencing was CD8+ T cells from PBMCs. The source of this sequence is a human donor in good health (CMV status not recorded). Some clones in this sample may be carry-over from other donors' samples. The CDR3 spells CASSPRSGGAYNEQFF. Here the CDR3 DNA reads TGTGCCAGCTCCCCCCGGAGCGGGGGGGCATACAATGAGCAGTTCTTC.